This T cell receptor (beta chain) was recorded in a study of T cell responses to AZD1222 COVID-19 vaccine listed by TCRdb under 2021. Broadly, across the study: AZD1222 recipients given second doses at about 4 weeks or at about 12 weeks were pooled, since spike-specific TCR depth and breadth were not found to differ between the two schedules. Enrollment into the trials was organized by age into subgroups of 18-55, 56-69 and 70-plus years, and those subgroups contained approximately 160, 26 and 62 TCR-sequenced participants, respectively. TCR sequencing covered roughly 230 trial participants: approximately 200 given two doses of AZD1222 and approximately 25 given two doses of MenACWY control vaccine. The paper's findings and limits, for the study overall: The 56-69-year group was small, and its depth increase did not reach significance, likely because of low power. CD4 TCRs associated with the vaccine covered the entire spike protein, and the dominant responses were in regions 160-218 and 743-854. Reportedly, almost half of the unique spike-specific TCRs recognized epitopes lying outside the regions that are mutated in the B.1.351 and B.1.1.7 variants. Participants were mostly white British, with more females than males. The authors suggested clonal diversity may have been underestimated. Conclusions about previously exposed vaccinees are limited, since just 6 or 7 AZD1222 recipients were seropositive for SARS-CoV-2 at baseline. Spike-specific TCR breadth and depth rose significantly after two AZD1222 doses compared with day 0 and with MenACWY recipients. Because no day 14 peak-response samples were available, the repertoires could be characterized only after the peak T cell response.

Sample time point, as interpreted from the label and publication: baseline before first vaccination. The vaccinee samples were drawn from two UK trials, COV001 and COV002, one of which was a single-blind randomized controlled phase 2/3 trial testing AZD1222 (ChAdOx1 nCoV-19) in healthy adults. For TCRbeta chain sequencing, PBMC samples were collected from trial participants at day 0 and at day 28 after the second dose. The CDR3 regions of human TCRbeta chains were analyzed by immunosequencing. Per the authors' processing: TCRs in the repertoires were matched against a reference library of SARS-CoV-2-specific TCRs that had been generated with the MIRA antigen-specificity platform. Breadth meant the fraction of unique TCRs that were SARS-CoV-2-associated, whereas depth meant the fraction of total T cells that were SARS-CoV-2-associated. Using the MIRA data, each spike-specific TCR was mapped to the spike region that the TCR reacts to and placed in a CD4 or CD8 class. Log10-transformed breadth and depth values were compared by one-way ANOVA with Sidak's multiple comparisons tests. TCRdb mirrors the immuneACCESS table, restricted to in-frame sequences. Some clones are absent from its copies; in checked studies, under half trace to an unresolved V gene, and the reason for the others is unknown. Clonal size and the V and J genes are those of that table, whereas D and trimming came from the DNA. The sample table shows about 86,000 clones, and 70% to 80% are seen once. The ten largest account for about 21% of the sample.

As concerns this clone: Its cognate antigen has yet to be identified. The input lacks base qualities; no much larger clone sits a single base away.

Sequenced here: peripheral blood, sampled on day 0 of AZD1222 vaccination. This sequence originates from an adult in good health.

At the DNA level, the sequence is TGTGCCAGCAGCTTGCAGCCTAGCGGGAGCACAGATACGCAGTATTTT. Translated, it gives CASSLQPSGSTDTQYF. The receptor chain draws on TRBV5-8 and TRBJ2-3; the junction holds 8 bases that match TRBD2. Spanning cysteine to phenylalanine, the CDR3 consists of 16 amino acids. Solely the CDR3 DNA is kept, with 48 bases framed from the first base. For CDR1 and CDR2, the germline V gene lists SGHTS and YDEGEE. Trimming accounts for 1 base at V and 0 bases at J, while the number of junction bases matched to no gene is 4.